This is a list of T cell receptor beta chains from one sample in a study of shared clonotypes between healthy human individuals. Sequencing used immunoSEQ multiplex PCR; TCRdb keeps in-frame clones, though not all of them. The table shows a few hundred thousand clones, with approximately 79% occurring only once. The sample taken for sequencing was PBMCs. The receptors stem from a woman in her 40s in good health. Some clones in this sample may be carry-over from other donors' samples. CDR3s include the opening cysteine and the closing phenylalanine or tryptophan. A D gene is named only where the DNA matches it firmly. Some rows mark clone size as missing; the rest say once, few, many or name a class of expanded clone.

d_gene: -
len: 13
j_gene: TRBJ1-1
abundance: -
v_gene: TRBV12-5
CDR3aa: CASGFSGSTEAFF
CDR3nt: TGTGCTAGTGGTTTCTCCGGGAGCACTGAAGCTTTCTTT

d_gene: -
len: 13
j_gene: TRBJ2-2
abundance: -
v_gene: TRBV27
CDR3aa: CASTRDSTGELFF
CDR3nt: TGTGCCAGCACCAGGGATTCTACCGGGGAGCTGTTTTTT

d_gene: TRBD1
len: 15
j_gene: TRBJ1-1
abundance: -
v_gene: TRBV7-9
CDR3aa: CASSFFREGATEAFF
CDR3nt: TGTGCCAGCAGCTTCTTTAGGGAGGGGGCCACTGAAGCTTTCTTT

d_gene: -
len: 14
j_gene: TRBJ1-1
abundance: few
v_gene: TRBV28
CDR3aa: CASSLFSLNTEAFF
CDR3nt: TGTGCCAGCAGTTTATTCTCCCTTAACACTGAAGCTTTCTTT

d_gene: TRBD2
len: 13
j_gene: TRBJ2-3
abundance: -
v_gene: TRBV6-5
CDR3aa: CASSPGRADTQYF
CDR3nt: TGTGCCAGCAGCCCCGGGAGGGCAGATACGCAGTATTTT

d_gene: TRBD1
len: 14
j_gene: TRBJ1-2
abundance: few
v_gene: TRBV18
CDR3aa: CASSPTGGDYGYTF
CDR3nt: TGTGCCAGCTCACCGACAGGGGGGGACTATGGCTACACCTTC

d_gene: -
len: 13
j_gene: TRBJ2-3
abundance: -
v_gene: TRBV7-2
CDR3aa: CASSLGLGDTQYF
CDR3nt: TGTGCCAGCAGCTTAGGGCTAGGTGATACGCAGTATTTT

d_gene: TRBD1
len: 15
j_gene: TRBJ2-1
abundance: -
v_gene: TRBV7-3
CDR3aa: CASSPTDRGGNEQFF
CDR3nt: TGCGCCAGCAGCCCAACGGACAGGGGTGGTAATGAGCAGTTCTTC

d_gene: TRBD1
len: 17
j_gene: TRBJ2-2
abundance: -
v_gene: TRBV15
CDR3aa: CATSRPYRGKNTGELFF
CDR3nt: TGTGCCACCAGCAGACCCTACAGGGGGAAGAACACCGGGGAGCTGTTTTTT

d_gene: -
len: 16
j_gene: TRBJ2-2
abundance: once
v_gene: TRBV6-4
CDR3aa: CASSDSGGINTGELFF
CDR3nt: TGTGCCAGCAGTGACTCCGGAGGTATAAACACCGGGGAGCTGTTTTTT

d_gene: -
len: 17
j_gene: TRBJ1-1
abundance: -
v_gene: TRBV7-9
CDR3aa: CASSLALEALMNTEAFF
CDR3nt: TGTGCCAGCAGCTTAGCGCTGGAGGCCCTCATGAACACTGAAGCTTTCTTT

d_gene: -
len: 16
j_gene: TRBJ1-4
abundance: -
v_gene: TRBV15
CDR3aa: CATSRTLTVSSEKLFF
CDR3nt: TGTGCCACCAGCAGAACCCTGACGGTTTCGAGCGAAAAACTGTTTTTT

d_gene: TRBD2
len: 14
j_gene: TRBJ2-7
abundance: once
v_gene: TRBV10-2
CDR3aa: CASSETSGTYEQYF
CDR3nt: TGCGCCAGCAGTGAGACTAGCGGGACCTACGAGCAGTACTTC

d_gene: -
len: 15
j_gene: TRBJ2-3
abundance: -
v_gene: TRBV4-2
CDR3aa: CASSQQTLSTDTQYF
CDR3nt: TGTGCCAGCAGCCAACAGACACTTAGCACAGATACGCAGTATTTT

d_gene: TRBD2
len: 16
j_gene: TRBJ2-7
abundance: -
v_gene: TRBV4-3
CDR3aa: CASSQGITSGSYEQYF
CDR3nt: TGCGCCAGCAGCCAAGGTATAACTAGCGGGAGTTACGAGCAGTACTTC

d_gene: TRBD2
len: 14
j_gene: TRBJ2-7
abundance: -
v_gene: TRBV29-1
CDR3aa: CSVEWLAGGGEQYF
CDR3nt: TGCAGCGTTGAGTGGCTAGCGGGAGGAGGGGAGCAGTACTTC

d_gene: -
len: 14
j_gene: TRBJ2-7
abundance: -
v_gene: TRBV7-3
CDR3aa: CASSLGGVGGEQYF
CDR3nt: TGTGCCAGCAGCTTAGGGGGAGTTGGTGGTGAGCAGTACTTC

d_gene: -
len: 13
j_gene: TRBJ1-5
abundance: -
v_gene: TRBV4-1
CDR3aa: CASSQWGGQPQHF
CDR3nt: TGCGCCAGCAGCCAATGGGGTGGCCAGCCCCAGCATTTT

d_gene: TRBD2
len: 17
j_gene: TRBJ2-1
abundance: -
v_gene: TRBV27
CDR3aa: CASSLSTLAGGPYEQFF
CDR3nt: TGTGCCAGCAGTTTATCGACCCTAGCGGGAGGGCCGTATGAGCAGTTCTTC

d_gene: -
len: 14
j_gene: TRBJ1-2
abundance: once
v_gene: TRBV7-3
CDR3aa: CASSLGPANYGYTF
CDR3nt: TGTGCCAGCAGCTTAGGTCCTGCTAACTATGGCTACACCTTC

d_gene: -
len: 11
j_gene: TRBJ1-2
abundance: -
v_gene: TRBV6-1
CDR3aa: CASSGNYGYTF
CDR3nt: TGTGCCAGCAGCGGGAACTATGGCTACACCTTC

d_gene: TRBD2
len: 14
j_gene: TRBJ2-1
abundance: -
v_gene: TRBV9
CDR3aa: CASSFTSAYNEQFF
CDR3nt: TGTGCCAGCAGCTTCACTAGCGCCTACAATGAGCAGTTCTTC

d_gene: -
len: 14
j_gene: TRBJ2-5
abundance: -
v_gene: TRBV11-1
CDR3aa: CASSLDRTKETQYF
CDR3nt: TGTGCCAGCAGCTTAGACCGGACGAAAGAGACCCAGTACTTC

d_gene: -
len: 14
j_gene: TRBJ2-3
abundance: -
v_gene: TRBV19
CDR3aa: CASSINQYTDTQYF
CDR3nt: TGTGCCAGTAGTATCAATCAGTACACAGATACGCAGTATTTT

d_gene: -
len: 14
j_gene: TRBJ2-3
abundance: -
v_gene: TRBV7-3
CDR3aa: CASSLGSAADTQYF
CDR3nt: TGTGCCAGCAGCTTAGGTTCGGCGGCAGATACGCAGTATTTT

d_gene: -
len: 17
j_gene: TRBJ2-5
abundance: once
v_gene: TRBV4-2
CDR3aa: CASSLRLGGGPQETQYF
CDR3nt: TGTGCCAGCAGCCTCCGACTAGGGGGAGGGCCCCAAGAGACCCAGTACTTC

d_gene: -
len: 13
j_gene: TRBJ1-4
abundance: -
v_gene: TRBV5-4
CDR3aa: CASSQGGYEKLFF
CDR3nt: TGTGCCAGCAGCCAAGGAGGGTATGAAAAACTGTTTTTT

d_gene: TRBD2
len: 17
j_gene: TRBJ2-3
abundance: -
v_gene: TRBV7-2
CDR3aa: CASSLPLVAGVPDTQYF
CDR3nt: TGTGCCAGCAGCCTCCCCCTCGTAGCGGGAGTGCCAGATACGCAGTATTTT

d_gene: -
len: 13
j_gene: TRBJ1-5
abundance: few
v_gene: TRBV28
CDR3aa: CASSFRVNQPQHF
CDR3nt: TGTGCCAGCAGTTTCCGGGTCAATCAGCCCCAGCATTTT

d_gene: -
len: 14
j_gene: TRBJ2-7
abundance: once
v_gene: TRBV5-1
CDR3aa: CASSEDRAAYEQYF
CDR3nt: TGCGCCAGCAGCGAGGACAGAGCGGCCTACGAGCAGTACTTC

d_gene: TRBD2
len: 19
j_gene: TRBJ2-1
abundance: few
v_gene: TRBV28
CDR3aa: CASSSSRASGTGSYNEQFF
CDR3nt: TGTGCCAGCAGTTCCTCCCGGGCTAGCGGAACTGGCTCCTACAATGAGCAGTTCTTC

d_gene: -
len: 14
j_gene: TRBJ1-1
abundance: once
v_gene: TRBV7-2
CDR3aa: CASSLAGINTEAFF
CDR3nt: TGTGCCAGCAGCTTAGCAGGGATTAACACTGAAGCTTTCTTT

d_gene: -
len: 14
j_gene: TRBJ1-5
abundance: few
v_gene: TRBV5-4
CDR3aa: CASSLGGANQPQHF
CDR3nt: TGTGCCAGCAGCTTGGGGGGGGCCAATCAGCCCCAGCATTTT

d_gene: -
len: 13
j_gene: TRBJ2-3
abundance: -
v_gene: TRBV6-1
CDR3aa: CASSDSGADTQYF
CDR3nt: TGTGCCAGCAGTGACTCAGGCGCAGATACGCAGTATTTT

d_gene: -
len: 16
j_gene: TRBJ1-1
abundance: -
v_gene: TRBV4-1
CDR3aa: CASSLVAGRTNTEAFF
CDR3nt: TGCGCCAGCAGCCTGGTAGCGGGACGGACGAACACTGAAGCTTTCTTT

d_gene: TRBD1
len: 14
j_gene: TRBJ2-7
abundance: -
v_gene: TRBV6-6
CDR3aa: CASSYSTGGNEQYF
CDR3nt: TGTGCCAGCAGTTACTCGACAGGGGGCAACGAGCAGTACTTC

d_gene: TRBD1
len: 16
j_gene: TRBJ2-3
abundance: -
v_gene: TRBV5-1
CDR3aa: CASSPGQVLSTDTQYF
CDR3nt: TGCGCCAGCAGCCCGGGACAGGTTCTGAGCACAGATACGCAGTATTTT

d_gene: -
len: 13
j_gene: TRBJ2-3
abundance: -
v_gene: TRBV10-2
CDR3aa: CASSGRGWDTQYF
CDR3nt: TGCGCCAGCAGTGGTCGGGGTTGGGATACGCAGTATTTT

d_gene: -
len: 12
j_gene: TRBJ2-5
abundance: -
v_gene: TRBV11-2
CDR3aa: CASSARPETQYF
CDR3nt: TGTGCCAGCAGCGCCCGCCCTGAGACCCAGTACTTC

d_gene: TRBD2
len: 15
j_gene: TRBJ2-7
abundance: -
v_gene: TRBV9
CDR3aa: CASSQGTSGSYEQYF
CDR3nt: TGTGCCAGCAGCCAAGGGACTAGCGGTTCCTACGAGCAGTACTTC

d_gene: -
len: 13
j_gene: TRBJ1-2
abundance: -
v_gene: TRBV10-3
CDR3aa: CAISETGTAGYTF
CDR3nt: TGTGCCATCAGTGAGACAGGGACGGCCGGCTACACCTTC

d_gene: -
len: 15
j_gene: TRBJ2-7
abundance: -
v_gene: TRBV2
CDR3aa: CASTSDGASSYEQYF
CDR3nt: TGTGCCAGCACCTCGGACGGGGCTAGCTCCTACGAGCAGTACTTC

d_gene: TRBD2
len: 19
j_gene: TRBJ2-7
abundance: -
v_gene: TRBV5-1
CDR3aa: CASSLGLAGGPPRADEQYF
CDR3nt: TGCGCCAGCAGCTTGGGACTAGCGGGAGGGCCTCCTCGGGCCGACGAGCAGTACTTC

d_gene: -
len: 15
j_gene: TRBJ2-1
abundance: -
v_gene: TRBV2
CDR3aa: CASSEMSPLYNEQFF
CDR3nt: TGTGCCAGCAGTGAGATGTCACCCCTTTACAATGAGCAGTTCTTC

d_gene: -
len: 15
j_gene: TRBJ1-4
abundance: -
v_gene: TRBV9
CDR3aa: CASSTQGFSNEKLFF
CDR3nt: TGTGCCAGCAGCACACAGGGTTTCTCCAATGAAAAACTGTTTTTT

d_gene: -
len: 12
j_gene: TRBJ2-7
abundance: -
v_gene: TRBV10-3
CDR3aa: CAISESRDEQYF
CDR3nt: TGTGCCATCAGTGAGTCGAGGGACGAGCAGTACTTC

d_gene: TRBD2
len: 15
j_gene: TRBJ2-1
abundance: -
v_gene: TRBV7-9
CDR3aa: CASSGAGSLYNEQFF
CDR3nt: TGTGCCAGCAGCGGAGCGGGGTCGCTATACAATGAGCAGTTCTTC

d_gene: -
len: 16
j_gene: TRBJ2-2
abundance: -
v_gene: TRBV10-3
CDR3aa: CAISEVVGAGAGELFF
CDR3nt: TGTGCCATCAGTGAGGTCGTGGGGGCAGGCGCCGGGGAGCTGTTTTTT

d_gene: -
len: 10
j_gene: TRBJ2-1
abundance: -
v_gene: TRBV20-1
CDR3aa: CSAKSWEQFF
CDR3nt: TGCAGTGCTAAGAGTTGGGAGCAGTTCTTC

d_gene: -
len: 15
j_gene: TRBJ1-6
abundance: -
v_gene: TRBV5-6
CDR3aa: CASSPGTGRNSPLHF
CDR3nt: TGTGCCAGCAGCCCGGGAACAGGGCGCAATTCACCCCTCCACTTT

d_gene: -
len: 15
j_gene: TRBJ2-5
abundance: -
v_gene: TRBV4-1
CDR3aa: CASSQGRVNAETQYF
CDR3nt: TGCGCCAGCAGCCAAGGGCGAGTGAATGCGGAGACCCAGTACTTC

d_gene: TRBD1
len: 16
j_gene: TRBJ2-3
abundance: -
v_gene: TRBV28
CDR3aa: CASSPTGDTSTDTQYF
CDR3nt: TGTGCCAGCAGTCCCACAGGGGACACTAGCACAGATACGCAGTATTTT

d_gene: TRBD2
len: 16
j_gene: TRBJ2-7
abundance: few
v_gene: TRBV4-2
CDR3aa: CASSQDPGLAGVEQYF
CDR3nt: TGTGCCAGCAGCCAGGACCCAGGACTAGCGGGAGTCGAGCAGTACTTC

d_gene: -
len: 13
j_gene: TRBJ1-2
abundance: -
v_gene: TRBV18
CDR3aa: CASSPDSGYGYTF
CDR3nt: TGTGCCAGCTCACCGGACTCAGGCTATGGCTACACCTTC

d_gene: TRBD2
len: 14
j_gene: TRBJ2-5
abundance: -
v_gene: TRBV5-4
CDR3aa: CASSLALAEETQYF
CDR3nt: TGTGCCAGCAGCTTGGCCCTAGCGGAAGAGACCCAGTACTTC

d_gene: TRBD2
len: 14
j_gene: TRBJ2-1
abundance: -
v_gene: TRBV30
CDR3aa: CAWNPGLEYNEQFF
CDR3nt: TGTGCCTGGAACCCAGGACTAGAGTACAATGAGCAGTTCTTC

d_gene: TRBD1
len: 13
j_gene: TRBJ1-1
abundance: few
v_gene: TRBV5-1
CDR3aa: CASSFGQGTEAFF
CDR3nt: TGCGCCAGCAGCTTTGGACAGGGCACCGAAGCTTTCTTT

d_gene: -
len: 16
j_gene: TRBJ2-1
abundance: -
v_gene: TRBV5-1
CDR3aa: CASSLAPTPAVNEQFF
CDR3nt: TGCGCCAGCAGCTTGGCCCCCACCCCGGCCGTCAATGAGCAGTTCTTC

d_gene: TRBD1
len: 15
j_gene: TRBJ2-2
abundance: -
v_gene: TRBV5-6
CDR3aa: CASTGDRWGTGELFF
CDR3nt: TGTGCCAGCACCGGGGACAGGTGGGGGACCGGGGAGCTGTTTTTT